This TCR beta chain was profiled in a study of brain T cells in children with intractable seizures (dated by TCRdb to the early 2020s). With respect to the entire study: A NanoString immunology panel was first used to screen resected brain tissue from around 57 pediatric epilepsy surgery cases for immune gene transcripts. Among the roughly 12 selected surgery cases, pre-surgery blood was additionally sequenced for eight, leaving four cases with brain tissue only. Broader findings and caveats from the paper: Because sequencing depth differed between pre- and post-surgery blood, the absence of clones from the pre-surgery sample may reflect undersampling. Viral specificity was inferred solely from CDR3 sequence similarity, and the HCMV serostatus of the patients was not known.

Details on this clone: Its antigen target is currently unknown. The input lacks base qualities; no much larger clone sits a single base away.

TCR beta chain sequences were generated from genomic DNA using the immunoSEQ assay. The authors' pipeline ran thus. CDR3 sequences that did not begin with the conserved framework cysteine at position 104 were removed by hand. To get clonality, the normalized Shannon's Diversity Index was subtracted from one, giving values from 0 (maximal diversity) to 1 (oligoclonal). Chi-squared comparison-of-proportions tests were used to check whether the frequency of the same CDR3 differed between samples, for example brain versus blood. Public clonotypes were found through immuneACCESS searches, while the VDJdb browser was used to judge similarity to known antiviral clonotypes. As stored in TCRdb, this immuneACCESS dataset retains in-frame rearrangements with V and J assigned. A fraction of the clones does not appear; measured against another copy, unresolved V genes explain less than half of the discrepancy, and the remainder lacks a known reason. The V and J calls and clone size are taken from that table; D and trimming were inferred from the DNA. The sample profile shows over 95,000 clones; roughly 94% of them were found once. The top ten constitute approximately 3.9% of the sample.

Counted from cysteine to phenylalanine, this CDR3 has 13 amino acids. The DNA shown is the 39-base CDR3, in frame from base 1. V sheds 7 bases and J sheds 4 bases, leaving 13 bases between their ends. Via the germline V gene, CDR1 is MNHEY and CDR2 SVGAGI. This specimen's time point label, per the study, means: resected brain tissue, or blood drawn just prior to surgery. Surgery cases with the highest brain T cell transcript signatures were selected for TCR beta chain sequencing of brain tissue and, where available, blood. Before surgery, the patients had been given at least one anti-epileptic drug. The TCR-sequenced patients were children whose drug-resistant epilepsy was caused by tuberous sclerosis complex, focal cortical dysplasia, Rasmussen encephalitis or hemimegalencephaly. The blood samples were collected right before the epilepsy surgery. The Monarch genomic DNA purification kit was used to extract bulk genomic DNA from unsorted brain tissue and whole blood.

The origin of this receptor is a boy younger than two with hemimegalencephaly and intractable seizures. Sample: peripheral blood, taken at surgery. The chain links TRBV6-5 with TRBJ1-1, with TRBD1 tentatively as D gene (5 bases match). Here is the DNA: TGTGCCAGCACCGCGGGGCCGGTCACTGAAGCTTTCTTT. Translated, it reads CASTAGPVTEAFF.